This T cell receptor (beta chain) was profiled in a study of CD8 T cells in ankylosing spondylitis. The CDR3 is made up of 16 amino acids. Germline loops: CDR1 DFQATT, CDR2 SNEGSKA (reference sequence). Researchers built TCR beta libraries using quantitative 5'-RACE with molecular barcodes. One entry per CDR3 protein, called by TCRdb with MiXCR from the 5' RACE reads. The table has under 150,000 distinct CDR3 sequences, roughly a tenth seen once; the top ten hold roughly 3.3%. Concerning this clonotype: Its antigen is undetermined. Relative to the germline gene, one junction end is altered; a read error may explain this.

Study findings and constraints: Roughly eight highly homologous variants made up a TCR beta motif that seemed to typify ankylosing spondylitis blood. Those disease-linked clones were CD8+; they were also relatively rare in peripheral blood.

V and J are TRBV20-1 and TRBJ2-1, with D possibly matching TRBD2 (5 bases). The sample comprised blood, either unsorted or a sorted T cell fraction (not recorded which). This receptor was identified in a male donor with ankylosing spondylitis or in good health (not recorded which). The CDR3 DNA reads TGCTGTGCTAGAGAGCCATTAGGACTGGCTGTAAGGGAGCAGTTCTTC. Its translation: CCAREPLGLAVREQFF.